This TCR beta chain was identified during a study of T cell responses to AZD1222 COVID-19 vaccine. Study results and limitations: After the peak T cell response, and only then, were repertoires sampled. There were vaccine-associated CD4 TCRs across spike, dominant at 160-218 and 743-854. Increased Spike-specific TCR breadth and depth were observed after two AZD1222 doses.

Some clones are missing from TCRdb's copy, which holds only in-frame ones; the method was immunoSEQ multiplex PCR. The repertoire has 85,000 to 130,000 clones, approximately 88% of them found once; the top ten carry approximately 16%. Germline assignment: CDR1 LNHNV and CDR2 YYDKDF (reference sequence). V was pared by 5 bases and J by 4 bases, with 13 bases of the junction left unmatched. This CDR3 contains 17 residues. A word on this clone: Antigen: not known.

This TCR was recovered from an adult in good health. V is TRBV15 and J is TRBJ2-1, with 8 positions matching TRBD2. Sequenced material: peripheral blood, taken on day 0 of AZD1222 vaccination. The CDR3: CATSRPGEREKYNEQFF. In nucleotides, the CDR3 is TGTGCCACCAGCCGTCCGGGCGAGCGGGAGAAATACAATGAGCAGTTCTTC.